The 15 T cell receptor beta chains presented below share a single source sample, sequenced in a study of identical twins' blood T cells. MiXCR was run by TCRdb on the 5' RACE reads, yielding one entry per CDR3 protein. The profile covers a few hundred thousand distinct CDR3 sequences, with under 30% appearing a single time and 6.1% taken by the ten largest. The sequenced sample was PBMCs. Receptor source: a woman aged 18-49 years in good health.

The J gene is TRBJ1-2, the V gene TRBV20-1; no reliable D call. Trimming removed 3 bases at V and 4 bases at J, with 12 bases between. Germline V lookup: CDR1 DFQATT, CDR2 SNEGSKA (reference sequence). The CDR3 has 13 amino acids. The chain's CDR3 is CSARKQATYGYTF. For the CDR3, the DNA is TGCAGTGCTAGGAAGCAGGCAACCTATGGCTACACCTTC.

The chain carries TRBV29-1 and TRBJ1-2, with D perhaps TRBD1 (6 bases). This CDR3 spans 12 amino acids. Germline V gene data show CDR1 as SQVTM and CDR2 as ANQGSEA. Trimming stripped 5 bases from V and 6 bases from J, with 13 bases between. Written as DNA, the CDR3 is TGCAGCGTTCCCAGGGGCGCGGATGGCTACACCTTC. Translated: CSVPRGADGYTF.

J is TRBJ2-1 and V is TRBV6-6; unclear D gene. V was pared by 2 bases and J by 5 bases, with 19 bases between. CDR1 and CDR2 from the germline V gene are MNHNY and SVGAGI (reference sequence). CDR3 size: 17 residues. The CDR3 here is CASSYETSQLPHNEQFF. The CDR3 DNA reads TGTGCCAGCAGTTACGAAACTTCCCAATTACCCCACAATGAGCAGTTCTTC.

The chain carries TRBV11-2 and TRBJ2-7, with 10 positions matching TRBD2. This CDR3 spans 17 amino acids. V trimming: 1 base; J trimming: 2 bases; junction bases outside the gene matches: 8. The V gene's germline CDR1 is SGHAT and CDR2 FQNNGV. The CDR3 reads CASSLALRTSGTYEQYF. CDR3 DNA: TGTGCCAGCAGCTTAGCCCTTCGGACTAGCGGCACCTACGAGCAGTACTTC.

As regards this clonotype: A much larger clone lies a single base off, so this may be a read error. The chain couples TRBV2 to TRBJ1-6; perhaps TRBD1 as D (6 bases). The CDR3 is 16 residues long. Per the germline V gene, CDR1 is SNHLY and CDR2 is FYNNEI. CDR3 coding DNA: TGTGCCTGCAGGACCTTGGACAGACAGAGCTATTCACCCCTCCACTTT. Amino acids: CACRTLDRQSYSPLHF.

This clonotype was counted between two and nine times. Written as DNA, the CDR3 is TGTGCCAGCAGTTCGCCGGGACAGGGGGTCTCTGAAGCTTTCTTT. Encoded protein: CASSSPGQGVSEAFF. The chain carries TRBV12-3 or TRBV12-4 and TRBJ1-1, with 11 bases identical to TRBD1. V shed 4 bases and J 6 bases; nucleotides not matched to a gene: 7. The CDR3 sequence is 15 residues long.

The chain joins TRBV20-1 to TRBJ2-7; no clear D. In germline, CDR1 is DFQATT, CDR2 SNEGSKA (reference sequence). This CDR3 is 13 amino acids long. The V and J ends lost 5 bases and 3 bases respectively, with 14 bases between them. The CDR3 DNA sequence: TGCAGTGCTGCCAGTGATTCGTACTACGAGCAGTACTTC. Translation gives CSAASDSYYEQYF.

This chain links TRBV25-1 with TRBJ1-1; no reliable D call. CDR3 length: 14 amino acids. The germline gives CDR1 MGHDK, CDR2 SYGVNS. V was clipped by 1 base and J by 4 bases, with 10 bases between them. The CDR3 bases are TGTGCCAGCAGTGAATCTAGCTCTCCCACTGAAGCTTTCTTT. Translation gives CASSESSSPTEAFF. The whole variable domain, remainder taken from reference TRBV25-1 and TRBJ1-1, is EADIYQTPRYLVIGTGKKITLECSQTMGHDKMYWYQQDPGMELHLIHYSYGVNSTEKGDLSSESTVSRIRTEHFPLTLESARPSHTSQYLCASSESSSPTEAFFGQGTRLTVV.

The chain couples TRBV29-1 to TRBJ1-1; no reliable D call. The length of the CDR3 is 13 residues. The V end was cut by 6 bases, the J end by 0 bases, with 11 bases between. Germline V gene sequence: CDR1 SQVTM, CDR2 ANQGSEA. CDR3 nucleotide sequence: TGCAGCGTCGCTCCGGGCCTGAACACTGAAGCTTTCTTT. Residues: CSVAPGLNTEAFF.

The chain recombines TRBV20-1 with TRBJ2-2; D is ambiguous. The CDR3 has 13 amino acids. Germline lookup yields CDR1 DFQATT and CDR2 SNEGSKA (reference sequence). Between the trimmed V and J ends, which lost 1 base and 6 bases, there was a span of 9 bases. The CDR3 loop reads CSARVEIPGELFF. CDR3 sequence (DNA): TGCAGTGCTAGAGTCGAGATCCCCGGGGAGCTGTTTTTT.

This clonotype was seen a few times. The V and J genes are TRBV27 and TRBJ2-2; D uncertain. This CDR3 has 15 residues. With 3 bases removed from V and 1 base from J, the gap between germline ends came to 9 bases. CDR1 MNHEY and CDR2 SMNVEV come from the germline V gene (reference sequence). In DNA form, the CDR3 reads TGTGCCAGCAGTTTGTCATTCGAGAACACCGGGGAGCTGTTTTTT. It specifies CASSLSFENTGELFF.

V gene TRBV2 combines with J gene TRBJ2-3, with 10 bases lining up with TRBD1. The germline gives CDR1 SNHLY, CDR2 FYNNEI. The CDR3 contains 15 residues. V shed 8 bases, J shed 6 bases, and the junction held 11 bases outside the gene matches. Here the CDR3 reads CASDPRQGARDTQYF. The CDR3 nucleotides are TGTGCCAGCGACCCGCGACAGGGGGCGAGGGATACGCAGTATTTT.

This clonotype was seen ten or more times. The CDR3 coding sequence is TGTGCCAGCAGTCAACAGGGATACAGCACTGAAGCTTTCTTT. This encodes CASSQQGYSTEAFF. The chain employs TRBV2 and TRBJ1-1; D may be TRBD1 (6 bases). V shed 5 bases and J shed 4 bases, with 14 bases lying between them. Germline CDR1 is SNHLY and CDR2 is FYNNEI. This CDR3 is built from 14 residues.

The genes are TRBV5-1 and TRBJ1-1; 7 positions match TRBD1. CDR1 is SGHRS, CDR2 YFSETQ, per germline. Losses at the gene ends were 2 bases for V and 1 base for J; bases not matched to a gene: 5. CDR3 length: 15 residues. CDR3 in DNA: TGCGCCAGCAGCTTAATTACAGGGGCGAACACTGAAGCTTTCTTT. Encoded protein: CASSLITGANTEAFF.

This clonotype has just a few counts. The chain has TRBV3-1 and TRBJ1-1, with unresolved D. This CDR3 has 13 residues. Trimming stripped 4 bases from V and 7 bases from J, with 13 bases between. Germline CDR1 LGHDT, CDR2 YNNKEL (reference sequence). Here the CDR3 reads CASSLWPSSEAFF. DNA for the CDR3: TGTGCCAGCAGCCTCTGGCCCTCCAGTGAAGCTTTCTTT.